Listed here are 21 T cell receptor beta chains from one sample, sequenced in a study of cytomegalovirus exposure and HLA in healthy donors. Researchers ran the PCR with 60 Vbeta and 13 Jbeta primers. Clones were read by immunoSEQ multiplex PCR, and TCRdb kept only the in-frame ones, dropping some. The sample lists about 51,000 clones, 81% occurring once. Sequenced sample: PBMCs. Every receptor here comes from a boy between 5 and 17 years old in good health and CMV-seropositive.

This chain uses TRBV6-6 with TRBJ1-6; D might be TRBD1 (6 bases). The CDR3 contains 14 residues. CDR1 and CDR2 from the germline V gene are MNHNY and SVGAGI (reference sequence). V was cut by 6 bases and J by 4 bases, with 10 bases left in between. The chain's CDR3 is CASSQQGYNSPLHF. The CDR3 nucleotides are TGTGCCAGCAGCCAGCAGGGGTATAATTCACCCCTCCACTTT.

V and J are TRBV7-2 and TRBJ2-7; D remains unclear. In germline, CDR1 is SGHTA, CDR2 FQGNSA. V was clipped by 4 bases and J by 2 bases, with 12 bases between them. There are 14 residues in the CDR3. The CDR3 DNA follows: TGTGCCAGCAGCTCCCCGGTCCGTACCTACGAGCAGTACTTC. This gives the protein CASSSPVRTYEQYF.

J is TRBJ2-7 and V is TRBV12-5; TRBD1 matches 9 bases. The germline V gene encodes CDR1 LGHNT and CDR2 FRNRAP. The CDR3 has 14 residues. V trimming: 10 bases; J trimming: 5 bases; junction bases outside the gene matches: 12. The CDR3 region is CATYLGDREHEQYF. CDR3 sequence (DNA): TGTGCTACCTACCTGGGGGACAGGGAACACGAGCAGTACTTC.

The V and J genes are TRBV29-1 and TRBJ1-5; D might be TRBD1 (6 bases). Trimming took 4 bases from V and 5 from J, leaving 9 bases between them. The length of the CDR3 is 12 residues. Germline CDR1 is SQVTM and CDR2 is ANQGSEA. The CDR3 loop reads CSVGQVDQPQHF. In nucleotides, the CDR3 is TGCAGCGTTGGACAGGTCGATCAGCCCCAGCATTTT.

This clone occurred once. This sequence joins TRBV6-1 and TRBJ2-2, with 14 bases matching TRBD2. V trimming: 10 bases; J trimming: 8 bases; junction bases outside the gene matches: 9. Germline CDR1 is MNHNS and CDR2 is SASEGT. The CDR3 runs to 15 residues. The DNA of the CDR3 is TGTGCCACCACCCCGGGACTAGCGGGGGTGGGGGAGCTGTTTTTT. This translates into CATTPGLAGVGELFF.

The CDR3 sequence: CASSQEEKFGYTF. For the CDR3, the DNA is TGCGCCAGCAGCCAGGAGGAGAAATTCGGCTACACCTTC. The V call is TRBV4-1, the J call TRBJ1-2; no clear D gene. Germline values: CDR1 MGHRA, CDR2 YSYEKL. CDR3 length equals 13 residues. V gave up 3 bases and J gave up 8 bases, with 13 bases separating them.

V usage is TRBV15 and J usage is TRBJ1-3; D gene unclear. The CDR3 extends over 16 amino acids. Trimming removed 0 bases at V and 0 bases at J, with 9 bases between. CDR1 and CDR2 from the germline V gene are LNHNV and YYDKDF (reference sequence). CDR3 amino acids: CATSRDGSYSGNTIYF. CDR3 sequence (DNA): TGTGCCACCAGCAGAGATGGGAGTTACTCTGGAAACACCATATATTTT.

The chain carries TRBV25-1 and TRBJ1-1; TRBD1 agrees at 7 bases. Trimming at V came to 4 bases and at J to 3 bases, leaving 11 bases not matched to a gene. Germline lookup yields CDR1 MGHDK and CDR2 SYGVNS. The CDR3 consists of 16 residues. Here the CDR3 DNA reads TGTGCCAGCAGTGCGCTGACCTGGGACAGCGACACTGAAGCTTTCTTT. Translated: CASSALTWDSDTEAFF.

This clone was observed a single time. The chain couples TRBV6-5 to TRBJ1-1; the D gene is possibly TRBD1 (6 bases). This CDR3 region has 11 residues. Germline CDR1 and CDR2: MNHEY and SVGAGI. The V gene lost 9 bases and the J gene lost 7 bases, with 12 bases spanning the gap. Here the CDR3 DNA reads TGTGCCAGTTTGCGGGGGCTTGAAGCTTTCTTT. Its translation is CASLRGLEAFF.

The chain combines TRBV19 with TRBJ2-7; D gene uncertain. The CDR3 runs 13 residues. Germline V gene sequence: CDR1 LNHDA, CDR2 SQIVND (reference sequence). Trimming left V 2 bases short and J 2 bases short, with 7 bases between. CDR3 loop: CASSISIPYEQYF. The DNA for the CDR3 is TGTGCCAGTAGTATATCCATTCCCTACGAGCAGTACTTC.

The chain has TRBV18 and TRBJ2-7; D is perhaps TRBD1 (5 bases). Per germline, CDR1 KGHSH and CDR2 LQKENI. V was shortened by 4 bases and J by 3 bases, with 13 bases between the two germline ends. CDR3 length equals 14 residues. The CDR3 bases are TGTGCCAGCTCACTTCAAATAAGGGGCTACGAGCAGTACTTC. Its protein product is CASSLQIRGYEQYF.

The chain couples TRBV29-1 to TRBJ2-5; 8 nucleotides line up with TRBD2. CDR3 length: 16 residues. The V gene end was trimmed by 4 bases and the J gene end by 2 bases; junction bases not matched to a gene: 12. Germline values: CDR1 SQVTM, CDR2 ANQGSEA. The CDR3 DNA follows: TGCAGCGTTGCCCCATACGTAACTAGCGGACAAGAGACCCAGTACTTC. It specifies CSVAPYVTSGQETQYF.

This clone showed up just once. CDR3 DNA sequence: TGCGCCAGCAGCCTAGGCGGACAGGGCCAAGAGACCCAGTACTTC. Translating it yields CASSLGGQGQETQYF. The J gene is TRBJ2-5, the V gene TRBV5-1; 8 bases are shared with TRBD1. The junction had 6 bases not matched to a gene; V was cut back by 4 bases and J by 1 base. The CDR3 length is 15 residues. CDR1 is SGHRS and CDR2 is YFSETQ in the germline V gene.

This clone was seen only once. CDR3 sequence (DNA): TGTGCCACCCGGGTCGCTAATTCACCCCTCCACTTT. Encoded protein: CATRVANSPLHF. The chain has TRBV19 and TRBJ1-6; no clear D. The germline V gene encodes CDR1 LNHDA and CDR2 SQIVND (reference sequence). The ends were cut back, 10 bases at V and 6 bases at J, with 10 bases in the middle. This CDR3 is built from 12 residues. Drawing the rest from reference TRBV19 and TRBJ1-6, the complete variable domain is DGGITQSPKYLFRKEGQNVTLSCEQNLNHDAMYWYRQDPGQGLRLIYYSQIVNDFQKGDIAEGYSVSREKKESFPLTVTSAQKNPTAFYLCATRVANSPLHFGNGTRLTVT.

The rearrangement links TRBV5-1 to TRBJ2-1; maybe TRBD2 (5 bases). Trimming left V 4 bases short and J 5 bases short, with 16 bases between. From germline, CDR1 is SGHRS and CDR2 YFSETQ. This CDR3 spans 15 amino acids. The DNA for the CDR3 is TGCGCCAGCAGCCAGCTAGCAGCCTTTAACAATGAGCAGTTCTTC. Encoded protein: CASSQLAAFNNEQFF.

The CDR3 bases are TGTGCCAGCAGTGAAGCACTCGGGGTTGAGAGTAGAACAGATCAGCCCCAGCATTTT. It yields the protein CASSEALGVESRTDQPQHF. The chain recombines TRBV6-1 with TRBJ1-5; no reliable D call. This CDR3 region has 19 residues. CDR1 and CDR2 (germline): MNHNS, SASEGT. The germline V and J ends were trimmed by 0 bases and 5 bases, with 23 bases remaining between them.

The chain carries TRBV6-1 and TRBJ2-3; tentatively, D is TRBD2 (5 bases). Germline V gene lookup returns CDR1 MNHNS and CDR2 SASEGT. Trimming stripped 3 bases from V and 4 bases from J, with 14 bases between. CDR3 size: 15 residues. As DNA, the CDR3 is TGTGCCAGCAGTGAGACGGGGATGCGCCCAGATACGCAGTATTTT. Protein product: CASSETGMRPDTQYF.

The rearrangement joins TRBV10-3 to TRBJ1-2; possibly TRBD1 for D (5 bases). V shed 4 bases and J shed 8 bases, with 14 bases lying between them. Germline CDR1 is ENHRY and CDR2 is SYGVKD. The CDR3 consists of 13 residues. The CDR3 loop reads CAISGRGLEGYTF. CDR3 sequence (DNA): TGTGCCATCAGTGGGAGGGGACTGGAAGGCTACACCTTC.

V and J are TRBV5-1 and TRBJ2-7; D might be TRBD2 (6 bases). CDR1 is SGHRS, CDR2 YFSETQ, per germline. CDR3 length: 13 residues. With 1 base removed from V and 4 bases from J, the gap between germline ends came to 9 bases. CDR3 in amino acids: CASSLTGEYEQYF. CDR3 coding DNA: TGCGCCAGCAGCTTGACGGGGGAATACGAGCAGTACTTC. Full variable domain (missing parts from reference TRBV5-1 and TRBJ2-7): KAGVTQTPRYLIKTRGQQVTLSCSPISGHRSVSWYQQTPGQGLQFLFEYFSETQRNKGNFPGRFSGRQFSNSRSEMNVSTLELGDSALYLCASSLTGEYEQYFGPGTRLTVT.

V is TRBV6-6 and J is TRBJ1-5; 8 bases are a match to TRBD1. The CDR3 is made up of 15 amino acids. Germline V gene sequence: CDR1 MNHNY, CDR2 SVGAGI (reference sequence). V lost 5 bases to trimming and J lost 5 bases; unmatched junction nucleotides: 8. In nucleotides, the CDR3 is TGTGCCAGCAGTAGGGCCGACAGGGGTGATCAGCCCCAGCATTTT. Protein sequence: CASSRADRGDQPQHF.

Here the CDR3 DNA reads TGCGCCAGCAGCCAAGACCCCTCGCCGGTCAGGGGTAACTATGGCTACACCTTC. This translates into CASSQDPSPVRGNYGYTF. J is TRBJ1-2 and V is TRBV4-1; D is perhaps TRBD1 (6 bases). V was shortened by 0 bases and J by 1 base, with 18 bases between the two germline ends. There are 18 residues in the CDR3. The V gene's germline CDR1 is MGHRA and CDR2 YSYEKL.